A selection of T cell receptor beta chains follows, all from one sample in a study of response to subunit inactivated influenza vaccine. TCRdb called the RT-PCR reads again in MiXCR, with one record for every CDR3 protein. The table has fewer than 750,000 distinct CDR3 sequences, roughly 15% seen once. Specimen: PBMCs from blood, collected 11 to 12 days after vaccination. The origin of the receptors is a man aged 45-65 years who received an inactivated influenza vaccine. CDR3s include the opening cysteine and the closing phenylalanine or tryptophan. D genes are given only for firm matches. A clone size is listed for some rows: how often the clone was seen (once, few, many), or a class if it is expanded.

15 | TRBJ1-4 | TRBV12-3/TRBV12-4 | few | TRBD1 | TGTGCCAGCAGTTTCAGCGGGACAGTAGATGAAAAACTGTTTTTT | CASSFSGTVDEKLFF
14 | TRBJ2-2 | TRBV20-1 | few | - | TGCAGTGGGGTGGGGGTCGCGGACACCGGGGAGCTGTTTTTT | CSGVGVADTGELFF
14 | TRBJ2-1 | TRBV20-1 | few | TRBD2 | TGCAGTGCTAATCGAGCGGGGGCGAGGAATGAGCAGTTCTTC | CSANRAGARNEQFF
14 | TRBJ1-2 | TRBV12-3/TRBV12-4 | - | TRBD1 | TGTGCCAGCGGTTCGGGACAGGGCCCCAGCGGCTACACCTTC | CASGSGQGPSGYTF
16 | TRBJ2-3 | TRBV15 | few | - | TGTGCCACCAGCAGAGATCCGGTAGGGAGGACAGATACGCAGTATTTT | CATSRDPVGRTDTQYF
17 | TRBJ2-2 | TRBV6-2/TRBV6-3 | few | - | TGTGCCAGCAGCCGCCCCTCACGCGGGGAATCCACCGGGGAGCTGTTTTTT | CASSRPSRGESTGELFF
15 | TRBJ2-5 | TRBV6-2/TRBV6-3 | few | - | TGTGCCAGCAGTACCCCACGGGAGCACCAAGAGACCCAGTACTTC | CASSTPREHQETQYF
15 | TRBJ2-3 | TRBV20-1 | - | - | TGCAGTGCTGAAACCCCTCGTATTGGTACAGATACGCAGTATTTT | CSAETPRIGTDTQYF
14 | TRBJ1-6 | TRBV5-1 | few | - | TGCGCCAGCAGCTTGGAAGTTCCCAATTCACCCCTCCACTTT | CASSLEVPNSPLHF
13 | TRBJ1-5 | TRBV6-1 | once | - | TGTGCCAGCAGTGTGACTGGGGCCGAGGCCCAGCATTTT | CASSVTGAEAQHF
13 | TRBJ1-2 | TRBV18 | few | - | TGTGCCAGCTCACCACCGGCGGACGATGGCTACACCTTC | CASSPPADDGYTF
15 | TRBJ1-1 | TRBV29-1 | - | - | TGCAGCGTTGGCTGGCAGGGGAAGGTGAACACTGAAGCTTTCTTT | CSVGWQGKVNTEAFF
14 | TRBJ2-2 | TRBV5-1 | few | TRBD1 | TGCGCCAGCAGCACCGGACAGGCCACCGGGGACCTGTTTTTT | CASSTGQATGDLFF
16 | TRBJ1-2 | TRBV15 | - | TRBD1 | TGTGCCACCAGCCACAGGGGGTCCCACACTAACTATGGCTACACCTTC | CATSHRGSHTNYGYTF
13 | TRBJ2-3 | TRBV29-1 | few | TRBD2 | TGCAGCGTTGGGGAGACTAGCGTGGATACGCAGTATTTT | CSVGETSVDTQYF
12 | TRBJ1-2 | TRBV3-1 | - | - | TGTGCCAGCAGCCAATCGTACTTCAGGGGCACCTTC | CASSQSYFRGTF
11 | TRBJ2-7 | TRBV29-1 | few | - | TGCAGCGTGCGGTTGACCTACGAGCAGTACTTC | CSVRLTYEQYF
16 | TRBJ2-3 | TRBV3-1 | - | TRBD1 | TGTGCCAGCAGCCAAAGACAGGGGTCGAGCACAGATACGCAGTATTTT | CASSQRQGSSTDTQYF
16 | TRBJ1-1 | TRBV10-3 | many | - | TGTGCCATCAGTGAGTCCGGATTGACAGGGAACACTGAAGCTTTCTTT | CAISESGLTGNTEAFF
16 | TRBJ2-1 | TRBV5-1 | many | TRBD2 | TGCGCCAGCAGCTTGGGCGCAGGGAGGGCCTACAATGAGCAGTTCTTC | CASSLGAGRAYNEQFF
16 | TRBJ2-5 | TRBV15 | few | - | TGTGCCACCAGCAGAGATCTTCGCAGCAAGGGGGAGACCCAGTACTTC | CATSRDLRSKGETQYF
13 | TRBJ1-5 | TRBV29-1 | many | - | TGCAGCGTTGGTGGGGGCGGCGGTCAGCCCCAGCATTTT | CSVGGGGGQPQHF
13 | TRBJ2-2 | TRBV11-2 | - | - | TGTGCCAGCAGCTATGACAGGCTCGGGGAGCTGTTTTTT | CASSYDRLGELFF
14 | TRBJ1-4 | TRBV2 | few | - | TGTGCCAGCAGTGTCCGGGCCGATAAGGAAAAACTGTTTTTT | CASSVRADKEKLFF
18 | TRBJ2-7 | TRBV3-1 | few | - | TGTGCCAGCAGCCAAGAGGTCTTAGGGCGGTTCACGGCCAACGAGCAGTACTTC | CASSQEVLGRFTANEQYF
16 | TRBJ2-7 | TRBV6-2/TRBV6-3 | - | - | TGTGCCAGCAGCCGTCCAAGCGGGGACAGCTCCTACGAGCAGTACTTC | CASSRPSGDSSYEQYF
16 | TRBJ1-1 | TRBV5-1 | - | - | TGCGCCAGCAGCTTGGTTTCTTTCGGGGGGAGCACTGAAGCTTTCTTT | CASSLVSFGGSTEAFF
15 | TRBJ2-5 | TRBV7-2 | many | - | TGTGCCAGCAGCCCCGCTACAGGGTTCATGGAGACCCAGTACTTC | CASSPATGFMETQYF
14 | TRBJ2-3 | TRBV20-1 | - | - | TGCAGTGCTAAGACTTGGCCTTCGTTAGATACGCAGTATTTT | CSAKTWPSLDTQYF
11 | TRBJ1-1 | TRBV2 | - | - | TGTGCCAGCAGTGACCCCAGGGAAGCTTTCTTT | CASSDPREAFF
15 | TRBJ2-7 | TRBV3-1 | - | - | TGTGCCAGCAGCCAAGTGCTGGTACCCTCCTACGAGCAGTACTTC | CASSQVLVPSYEQYF
17 | TRBJ1-2 | TRBV7-9 | - | - | TGTGCCAGCAGCCTCGTCGGGGTGAGGGTTAATGGCTATGGCTACACCTTC | CASSLVGVRVNGYGYTF
12 | TRBJ2-2 | TRBV30 | few | - | TGTGCCTGGAGCATCGGTACCGGGGAGCTGTTTTTT | CAWSIGTGELFF
14 | TRBJ2-5 | TRBV5-1 | few | - | TGCGCCAGCAGCTCGACTAGAACGCAAGAGACCCAGTACTTC | CASSSTRTQETQYF
15 | TRBJ2-1 | TRBV7-9 | few | - | TGTGCCAGCACCCAGTACGGGAGAAACAACAATGAGCAGTTCTTC | CASTQYGRNNNEQFF
13 | TRBJ1-2 | TRBV2 | few | - | TGTGCCAGCAGTGACATGACATCTTATGGCTACACCTTC | CASSDMTSYGYTF
13 | TRBJ2-1 | TRBV7-8 | - | - | TGTGCCAGCAGCGTAACAAAGAACAATGAGCAGTTCTTC | CASSVTKNNEQFF
15 | TRBJ2-1 | TRBV11-2 | - | TRBD1 | TGTGCCAGCAGGTACAGGGGGTATGTAGTCCATGAGCAGTTCTTC | CASRYRGYVVHEQFF
14 | TRBJ2-1 | TRBV5-1 | many | TRBD1 | TGCGCCAGCCTCCCCGGACAGGGATACAATGAGCAGTTCTTC | CASLPGQGYNEQFF
15 | TRBJ2-2 | TRBV5-1 | - | - | TGCGCCAGCAGCTGGCGAGGGACGAACACCGGGGAGCTGTTTTTT | CASSWRGTNTGELFF
17 | TRBJ2-3 | TRBV21-1 | few | - | TGTGCCAGCAGCGAAGTCTACAGAGGTAATAGCACAGATACGCAGTATTTT | CASSEVYRGNSTDTQYF
18 | TRBJ2-1 | TRBV5-4 | - | TRBD2 | TGTGCCAGCAGCTTGGGGGGTAGCGGGGGGCCGAACTACAATGAGCAGTTCTTC | CASSLGGSGGPNYNEQFF
15 | TRBJ1-3 | TRBV9 | once | - | TGTGCCAGCAGCGCGGACCAAACCTCTGGAAACACCATATATTTT | CASSADQTSGNTIYF
14 | TRBJ2-7 | TRBV5-1 | - | - | TGCGCCAGCAGCTCTTACAGGGACTCCTACGAGCAGTACTTC | CASSSYRDSYEQYF
18 | TRBJ2-1 | TRBV21-1 | - | - | TGTGCCAGCAGCAAAAATACTAGACTAGCGGGGGGCCGAGATGAGCAGTTCTTC | CASSKNTRLAGGRDEQFF
15 | TRBJ2-5 | TRBV6-5 | - | - | TGTGCCAGCAGTTACTCCTCAGTCCTGTGGGAGACCCAGTACTTC | CASSYSSVLWETQYF
17 | TRBJ2-7 | TRBV28 | - | - | TGTGCCAGCAGTTCCCCACGTACGGCCGGACACACCTACGAGCAGTACTTC | CASSSPRTAGHTYEQYF
13 | TRBJ1-1 | TRBV6-2/TRBV6-3 | few | - | TGTGCCAGCAGTTCATATTTGGGCACTGAAGCTTTCTTT | CASSSYLGTEAFF
15 | TRBJ2-7 | TRBV12-3/TRBV12-4 | few | TRBD1 | TGTGCCAGCAGTTTTAGGGGACAGGGTTCTTACGAGCAGTACTTC | CASSFRGQGSYEQYF
13 | TRBJ2-7 | TRBV3-1 | - | - | TGTGCCAGCAGCCAAGACAGGAAGTACGAGCAGTACTTC | CASSQDRKYEQYF
16 | TRBJ2-3 | TRBV15 | few | TRBD2 | TGTGCCACCAGCAGAGATCGTCCGGGAGGAGAAGATACGCAGTATTTT | CATSRDRPGGEDTQYF
15 | TRBJ2-5 | TRBV3-1 | - | TRBD2 | TGTGCCAGCAGCCAAGCTGGACTAGCGAGGGAGACCCAGTACTTC | CASSQAGLARETQYF
15 | TRBJ2-2 | TRBV18 | - | - | TGTGCCAGCTCACGAAGGGTCGCGAACACCGGGGAGCTGTTTTTT | CASSRRVANTGELFF
18 | TRBJ2-1 | TRBV6-2/TRBV6-3 | once | TRBD2 | TGTGCCAGCAGCCCAGGGCTTGGTTTGCAGCGGGGGTACAATGAGCAGTTCTTC | CASSPGLGLQRGYNEQFF